Below are 24 T cell receptor beta chains sequenced from a single sample in a study of blood T cell repertoires in COVID-19. Clones were sequenced by immunoSEQ multiplex PCR, and TCRdb holds only the in-frame ones, with some missing. The sample yields roughly 250,000 clones, 75% to 90% seen once. Sequencing was performed on PBMCs or T cells enriched from blood (not recorded which). The receptors originated from a woman aged 25-40 years who had recovered from COVID-19.

The chain combines TRBV6-5 with TRBJ1-5, with a possible D match to TRBD1 (5 bases). CDR3 size: 16 residues. Trimming left V 0 bases short and J 11 bases short, with 20 bases between. Germline V gives CDR1 MNHEY, CDR2 SVGAGI. CDR3 coding DNA: TGTGCCAGCAGTTACTCTGTTGGGACGGTCGGCGGGGCCCAGCATTTT. Protein: CASSYSVGTVGGAQHF.

The rearrangement uses TRBV18 and TRBJ2-2; 11 positions agree with TRBD2. This CDR3 region has 17 residues. Germline assignment: CDR1 KGHSH and CDR2 LQKENI. The junction had 3 bases not matched to a gene; V was cut back by 2 bases and J by 1 base. Here the CDR3 DNA reads TGTGCCAGCTCACCAGCACTAGCGGGAGAGAACACCGGGGAGCTGTTTTTT. Its protein is CASSPALAGENTGELFF.

The CDR3 is CASSSPVHYGYTF. The CDR3 nucleotides read TGTGCCAGCAGCTCACCGGTACACTATGGCTACACCTTC. V usage is TRBV7-9 and J usage is TRBJ1-2; no clear D gene. Trimming cost V 4 bases and J 3 bases, with 9 bases left between them. Germline CDR1 reads SEHNR; CDR2 reads FQNEAQ (reference sequence). The CDR3 is made up of 13 amino acids.

V is TRBV11-2 and J is TRBJ2-5; TRBD1 agrees at 8 bases. V lost 5 bases to trimming and J lost 2 bases; unmatched junction nucleotides: 4. The CDR3 covers 14 residues. Germline CDR1 and CDR2: SGHAT and FQNNGV. CDR3 amino acids: CASSRGQGQETQYF. CDR3 in DNA: TGTGCCAGCAGCCGCGGACAGGGTCAAGAGACCCAGTACTTC.

J is TRBJ1-4 and V is TRBV15; no clear D gene. Trimming removed 1 base from V and 0 bases from J, with 6 bases in between. CDR3 length: 15 residues. Germline values: CDR1 LNHNV, CDR2 YYDKDF (reference sequence). The CDR3 nucleotides read TGTGCCACCAGCAGAGCCCCAGCAACTAATGAAAAACTGTTTTTT. Translating it yields CATSRAPATNEKLFF.

The chain carries TRBV25-1 and TRBJ2-3; D call uncertain. CDR3 length: 11 amino acids. V gave up 4 bases and J gave up 7 bases, with 6 bases separating them. Germline assignment: CDR1 MGHDK and CDR2 SYGVNS. The CDR3 reads CASSVLYTQYF. CDR3 DNA: TGTGCCAGCAGTGTCCTGTATACGCAGTATTTT.

The rearrangement uses TRBV6-1 and TRBJ1-5, with D possibly matching TRBD1 (5 bases). Germline loops: CDR1 MNHNS, CDR2 SASEGT. V gave up 3 bases and J gave up 2 bases, with 11 bases separating them. The CDR3 is 15 amino acids. The CDR3 DNA follows: TGTGCCAGCAGTGAGTACAGGTTGCGCAATCAGCCCCAGCATTTT. It is translated as CASSEYRLRNQPQHF.

Notes on this clone: Other DNA sequences from this sample encode an identical CDR3 as well. This sequence joins TRBV11-2 and TRBJ1-2; tentatively, D is TRBD1 (5 bases). This CDR3 comprises 13 residues. V was shortened by 5 bases and J by 2 bases, with 9 bases between the two germline ends. Germline assignment: CDR1 SGHAT and CDR2 FQNNGV. CDR3 residues: CASSPQGNYGYTF. Here the CDR3 DNA reads TGTGCCAGCAGCCCCCAGGGAAACTATGGCTACACCTTC.

The rearrangement uses TRBV7-9 and TRBJ2-5, with D possibly being TRBD2 (5 bases). The CDR3 length is 13 residues. Germline V gene sequence: CDR1 SEHNR, CDR2 FQNEAQ (reference sequence). With 7 bases removed from V and 7 bases from J, the gap between germline ends came to 16 bases. CDR3 protein: CASKFILEGTQYF. CDR3 nucleotides: TGTGCCAGCAAGTTTATACTAGAAGGGACCCAGTACTTC.

J is TRBJ1-2 and V is TRBV15; 8 bases are a match to TRBD1. Germline V CDR1 and CDR2: LNHNV, YYDKDF (reference sequence). The ends lost 2 bases at V and 14 bases at J; junction bases unmatched: 13. CDR3 length: 14 amino acids. The CDR3 bases are TGTGCCACCAGCAGAAACAGGGGGTGGAAAGACTTAACCTTC. Protein product: CATSRNRGWKDLTF.

This rearrangement joins TRBV10-3 to TRBJ1-2; TRBD1 matches at 8 bases. This CDR3 is built from 14 residues. J gave up 2 bases and V 6 bases, and 5 bases lay outside the gene matches. Germline V gene sequence: CDR1 ENHRY, CDR2 SYGVKD. In DNA form, the CDR3 reads TGTGCCATCAGCCTGGACAGGGAGAACTATGGCTACACCTTC. This sequence encodes CAISLDRENYGYTF.

The rearrangement joins TRBV5-1 to TRBJ2-1, with 9 bases identical to TRBD1. The CDR3 has 17 amino acids. V was clipped by 3 bases and J by 5 bases; unmatched bases: 12. CDR1 and CDR2 (germline): SGHRS, YFSETQ. CDR3 sequence (DNA): TGCGCCAGCAGCTCGGTTTACAGGGGGCCAAGAAACAATGAGCAGTTCTTC. The encoded protein is CASSSVYRGPRNNEQFF.

This clone was counted a few times. The V and J genes are TRBV7-2 and TRBJ1-4; no reliable D call. In germline, CDR1 is SGHTA, CDR2 FQGNSA. V shed 3 bases and J shed 6 bases, with 8 bases lying between them. The CDR3 extends over 13 amino acids. CDR3 sequence: CASSFERDEKLFF. CDR3 DNA sequence: TGTGCCAGCAGCTTCGAGAGGGATGAAAAACTGTTTTTT.

CDR3: CASSFVPSSTNEKLFF. The CDR3 coding sequence is TGCGCCAGCAGCTTCGTTCCGAGTTCCACTAATGAAAAACTGTTTTTT. This chain uses TRBV5-1 with TRBJ1-4; D remains unclear. Germline V lookup: CDR1 SGHRS, CDR2 YFSETQ. V gave up 2 bases and J gave up 2 bases, with 13 bases separating them. This CDR3 is built from 16 residues.

This clone was counted only a few times. This sequence joins TRBV5-6 and TRBJ1-4; D is possibly TRBD1 (6 bases). Germline lookup yields CDR1 SGHDT and CDR2 YYEEEE. Trimming took off 3 bases at V and 0 bases at J, with 18 bases between the two ends. This CDR3 is built from 18 residues. The CDR3 DNA reads TGTGCCAGCAGCTCTTATCGGACAGCCACTTCAACTAATGAAAAACTGTTTTTT. It is translated as CASSSYRTATSTNEKLFF.

The genes are TRBV19 and TRBJ2-3; 7 nucleotides align to TRBD2. The CDR3 loop spans 16 amino acids. Germline V lookup: CDR1 LNHDA, CDR2 SQIVND (reference sequence). The V and J ends lost 6 bases and 7 bases, in that order; junction bases with no gene match: 16. Here the CDR3 reads CASSPLKSGIGNTQYF. DNA for the CDR3: TGTGCCAGTAGCCCCTTGAAAAGCGGGATTGGAAATACGCAGTATTTT.

The chain uses TRBV5-6 and TRBJ2-1; TRBD2 agrees at 13 bases. The CDR3 runs to 16 residues. The germline V gene has CDR1 SGHDT and CDR2 YYEEEE. Trimming cost V 0 bases and J 9 bases; bases outside gene matches: 6. CDR3 sequence: CASSLGLAGGPGEQFF. DNA for the CDR3: TGTGCCAGCAGCTTGGGACTAGCGGGGGGACCGGGTGAGCAGTTCTTC.

The rearrangement links TRBV5-6 to TRBJ2-1; 8 positions agree with TRBD2. The CDR3 contains 16 residues. With V trimmed by 1 base and J by 8 bases, 11 bases remained unmatched. Germline loops: CDR1 SGHDT, CDR2 YYEEEE. The CDR3 coding sequence is TGTGCCAGCAGCTTGTTACCGGGAGGGCCGGTAGATGAGCAGTTCTTC. Translated: CASSLLPGGPVDEQFF.

The V call is TRBV11-2, the J call TRBJ1-1, with D possibly being TRBD1 (6 bases). The germline V and J ends were trimmed by 5 bases and 11 bases, with 21 bases remaining between them. Germline CDR1 and CDR2: SGHAT and FQNNGV. The CDR3 covers 14 residues. CDR3 sequence reads: CASSPRPNAGVAFF. The CDR3 nucleotides are TGTGCCAGCAGCCCCCGCCCCAATGCAGGGGTCGCTTTCTTT.

The chain recombines TRBV30 with TRBJ2-7; D perhaps matches TRBD1 (6 bases). This CDR3 comprises 14 residues. V shed 2 bases and J shed 0 bases, with 11 bases lying between them. Per the germline V gene, CDR1 is GTSNPN and CDR2 is SVGIG (reference sequence). The CDR3 DNA reads as TGTGCCTGGAGTAGACAGGCCAGCTCCTACGAGCAGTACTTC. Translation gives CAWSRQASSYEQYF. The full variable domain, completed using reference TRBV30 and TRBJ2-7, is SQTIHQWPATLVQPVGSPLSLECTVEGTSNPNLYWYRQAAGRGLQLLFYSVGIGQISSEVPQNLSASRPQDRQFILSSKKLLLSDSGFYLCAWSRQASSYEQYFGPGTRLTVT.

This chain connects TRBV2 to TRBJ1-1, with D unclear. Per germline, CDR1 SNHLY and CDR2 FYNNEI. V was cut by 4 bases and J by 6 bases, with 9 bases left in between. The CDR3 runs to 12 residues. CDR3 bases: TGTGCCAGCAGTGGCAGTGAGGCTGAAGCTTTCTTT. It codes for CASSGSEAEAFF.

The J gene is TRBJ2-5, the V gene TRBV12-3 or TRBV12-4, with D unresolved. The CDR3 runs 13 residues. Trimming removed 3 bases at V and 5 bases at J, with 10 bases between. CDR3 residues: CASSFGSRETQYF. CDR3 DNA sequence: TGTGCCAGCAGTTTTGGTAGTCGGGAGACCCAGTACTTC.

J is TRBJ1-2 and V is TRBV10-2; TRBD1 matches 7 bases. CDR1 WSHSY and CDR2 SAAADI come from the germline V gene. The CDR3 is made up of 11 amino acids. V gave up 8 bases and J gave up 3 bases; unmatched junction bases: 0. CDR3 nucleotides: TGCGCCAGCCAGGGGGACTATGGCTACACCTTC. It is translated as CASQGDYGYTF.

This chain connects TRBV6-6 to TRBJ1-1, with D tentatively TRBD1 (6 bases). Per germline, CDR1 MNHNY and CDR2 SVGAGI (reference sequence). Trimming cost V 6 bases and J 6 bases, with 14 bases left between them. This CDR3 is built from 13 residues. As DNA, the CDR3 is TGTGCCAGCAGCGTCACAGGGAGCGCTGAAGCTTTCTTT. Translation: CASSVTGSAEAFF.